Each of the 29 T cell receptor beta chains below was sequenced from the same sample in a study of shared clonotypes between healthy human individuals. Here immunoSEQ multiplex PCR was the method, and the copy in TCRdb shows in-frame clones only, minus some. Here the sample spans roughly 2,000,000 clones, roughly 93% being singletons. Terminally differentiated effector memory CD45RA+ cells were left out of the naive CD8 fraction, which was CD45RO-negative and positively selected for CCR7. The sequencing input was naive CD8+ T cells from PBMCs. These receptors originate from a man between 18 and 35 years old in good health. Some clones in this sample may be carry-over from other donors' samples.

The chain carries TRBV7-2 and TRBJ1-3; D ambiguous. Deletions cut 4 bases from V and 0 bases from J, with 10 bases between. Germline-derived CDR1 and CDR2 are SGHTA and FQGNSA. This CDR3 contains 15 residues. The CDR3 loop reads CASSYLGSSGNTIYF. CDR3 nucleotide sequence: TGTGCCAGCAGCTACCTAGGGAGCTCTGGAAACACCATATATTTT. The full variable domain, its missing parts supplied by reference TRBV7-2 and TRBJ1-3, is GAGVSQSPSNKVTEKGKDVELRCDPISGHTALYWYRQSLGQGLEFLIYFQGNSAPDKSGLPSDRFSAERTGGSVSTLTIQRTQQEDSAVYLCASSYLGSSGNTIYFGEGSWLTVV.

V gene TRBV10-1 combines with J gene TRBJ2-1; D gene ambiguous. This CDR3 comprises 11 residues. Germline V gene lookup returns CDR1 WNHNN and CDR2 SYGVQD (reference sequence). Deletions cut 8 bases from V and 4 bases from J, with 6 bases between. The CDR3 here is CASGEYNEQFF. CDR3 bases: TGCGCCAGCGGGGAATACAATGAGCAGTTCTTC.

This chain's CDR3 is CASSFGRDPEQFF. The CDR3 coding sequence is TGTGCCAGCAGCTTCGGGCGGGATCCTGAGCAGTTCTTC. J is TRBJ2-1 and V is TRBV11-2, with D perhaps matching TRBD2 (6 bases). V lost 3 bases to trimming and J lost 9 bases, with 12 bases between them. Germline-derived CDR1 and CDR2 are SGHAT and FQNNGV. The CDR3 extends over 13 amino acids.

This chain links TRBV7-9 with TRBJ2-1; D is possibly TRBD2 (6 bases). Germline CDR1 reads SEHNR; CDR2 reads FQNEAQ (reference sequence). V was shortened by 5 bases and J by 5 bases, with 16 bases between the two germline ends. CDR3 length equals 15 residues. CDR3 DNA sequence: TGTGCCAGCAGCCCCCGGCGGCCGGGGGACAATGAGCAGTTCTTC. Amino acid sequence: CASSPRRPGDNEQFF.

The chain couples TRBV28 to TRBJ2-7, with D perhaps assigned TRBD1 or TRBD2 (6 bases each). Germline V lookup: CDR1 MDHEN, CDR2 SYDVKM. Trimming took 3 bases from V and 3 from J, leaving 18 bases between them. The CDR3 loop spans 16 amino acids. The CDR3 DNA sequence: TGTGCCAGCAGTTTGGTGGGGAGGAAGGGGGTCTACGAGCAGTACTTC. This translates into CASSLVGRKGVYEQYF.

This clone has just one count. The genes are TRBV14 and TRBJ1-2, with 9 nucleotides matching TRBD1. V trimming: 4 bases; J trimming: 4 bases; junction bases outside the gene matches: 7. Germline V gene lookup returns CDR1 SGHDN and CDR2 FVKESK. The CDR3 is made up of 15 amino acids. The CDR3 bases are TGTGCCAGCAGCCCAGAGACAGGGGGTGCCTATGGCTACACCTTC. Its translation is CASSPETGGAYGYTF.

The chain links TRBV10-2 to TRBJ2-2; 8 nucleotides line up with TRBD2. The junction had 5 bases not matched to a gene; V was cut back by 3 bases and J by 2 bases. CDR1 and CDR2 from the germline V gene are WSHSY and SAAADI. There are 16 residues in the CDR3. CDR3 sequence reads: CASSDPLAANTGELFF. The CDR3 bases are TGCGCCAGCAGTGATCCACTAGCGGCTAACACCGGGGAGCTGTTTTTT.

The chain joins TRBV27 to TRBJ2-1, with D possibly being TRBD2 (6 bases). The V end was cut by 7 bases, the J end by 7 bases, with 14 bases between. There are 13 residues in the CDR3. Per germline, CDR1 MNHEY and CDR2 SMNVEV (reference sequence). DNA of the CDR3: TGTGCCAGCATGCTAGTCGCGGGGAATGAGCAGTTCTTC. This gives the protein CASMLVAGNEQFF.

V usage is TRBV19 and J usage is TRBJ2-7; D possibly corresponds to TRBD1 (6 bases). Germline V gene sequence: CDR1 LNHDA, CDR2 SQIVND (reference sequence). There are 13 residues in the CDR3. The V end lost 6 bases, the J end lost 4 bases, and 13 bases lay between the germline ends. Here the CDR3 DNA reads TGTGCCAGTAGGGGTAGCAGGGGATACGAGCAGTACTTC. Translation: CASRGSRGYEQYF. The full variable domain, in which reference TRBV19 and TRBJ2-7 provide the parts outside the CDR3, is DGGITQSPKYLFRKEGQNVTLSCEQNLNHDAMYWYRQDPGQGLRLIYYSQIVNDFQKGDIAEGYSVSREKKESFPLTVTSAQKNPTAFYLCASRGSRGYEQYFGPGTRLTVT.

The chain combines TRBV6-1 with TRBJ1-5; D perhaps matches TRBD1 (5 bases). The ends were cut back, 0 bases at V and 4 bases at J, with 13 bases in the middle. Germline loops: CDR1 MNHNS, CDR2 SASEGT. There are 16 residues in the CDR3. DNA for the CDR3: TGTGCCAGCAGTGAAGCTGGGGTGGGGCTGAATCAGCCCCAGCATTTT. Amino acids: CASSEAGVGLNQPQHF.

The CDR3 bases are TGTGCCAGCAGCCCATGGACCCCTCAGGAGCAGTTCTTC. This codes for CASSPWTPQEQFF. The rearrangement links TRBV7-9 to TRBJ2-1; D remains ambiguous. The V gene lost 5 bases and the J gene lost 10 bases, with 15 bases spanning the gap. Germline loops: CDR1 SEHNR, CDR2 FQNEAQ (reference sequence). This CDR3 has 13 amino acids.

The chain uses TRBV29-1 and TRBJ1-3, with a tentative D call TRBD1 (5 bases). CDR3 length: 14 residues. CDR1 and CDR2 from the germline V gene are SQVTM and ANQGSEA. Trimming removed 8 bases at V and 0 bases at J, with 14 bases between. For the CDR3, the DNA is TGCAGCTCACTCGGGGGAAGCTCTGGAAACACCATATATTTT. Protein sequence: CSSLGGSSGNTIYF.

This chain connects TRBV28 to TRBJ2-6; D is undetermined. There are 16 residues in the CDR3. V dropped 3 bases and J dropped 4 bases, with 13 bases sitting between them. Germline V CDR1 and CDR2: MDHEN, SYDVKM. The CDR3 DNA follows: TGTGCCAGCAGTTTCTTGCCGCGGCGAGGGGCCAACGTCCTGACTTTC. As protein: CASSFLPRRGANVLTF.

The chain has TRBV4-2 and TRBJ2-7; D not resolved. CDR1 and CDR2 from the germline V gene are LGHNA and YNFKEQ. The CDR3 runs to 16 residues. Trimming removed 3 bases from V and 4 bases from J, with 19 bases in between. The CDR3, as DNA: TGTGCCAGCAGCCAGCTGCTACGAGCCCGATATTACGAGCAGTACTTC. Its translation is CASSQLLRARYYEQYF.

The CDR3 here is CASSLSGVNPYNEQFF. CDR3 nucleotide sequence: TGTGCCAGCAGCTTAAGCGGGGTTAACCCCTACAATGAGCAGTTCTTC. The chain couples TRBV11-2 to TRBJ2-1, with TRBD2 matching 7 bases. V trimming: 2 bases; J trimming: 2 bases; junction bases outside the gene matches: 6. CDR1 and CDR2 (germline): SGHAT, FQNNGV. CDR3 length: 16 amino acids.

The gene calls are TRBV7-9 and TRBJ1-4; D not certain. Trimming cost V 5 bases and J 7 bases, with 14 bases left between them. CDR3 length equals 14 residues. The germline V gene has CDR1 SEHNR and CDR2 FQNEAQ (reference sequence). The CDR3, as DNA: TGTGCCAGCAGCGCTAGGGTGGGCGGTGAAAAACTGTTTTTT. Protein: CASSARVGGEKLFF.

J is TRBJ1-6 and V is TRBV6-5, with D perhaps matching TRBD1 (5 bases). Trimming removed 2 bases at V and 14 bases at J, with 13 bases between. The CDR3 sequence is 13 residues long. Germline lookup yields CDR1 MNHEY and CDR2 SVGAGI. The CDR3 bases are TGTGCCAGCAGTTACGGTGGGGGAGAATCCCTCCACTTT. Its protein is CASSYGGGESLHF.

The V gene is TRBV10-1, the J gene TRBJ2-7, with 8 bases matching TRBD1. The CDR3 runs to 13 residues. V lost 6 bases to trimming and J lost 7 bases; unmatched junction nucleotides: 8. The germline CDR1 and CDR2 sequences are WNHNN and SYGVQD (reference sequence). The chain's CDR3 is CASSARTGGEQYF. CDR3 sequence (DNA): TGCGCCAGCAGCGCAAGAACAGGGGGTGAGCAGTACTTC.

The V and J genes are TRBV7-6 and TRBJ1-3; no clear D gene. Germline V lookup: CDR1 SGHVS, CDR2 FNYEAQ. V was trimmed by 1 base and J by 0 bases, leaving 7 bases between them. The CDR3 covers 15 residues. CDR3 in DNA: TGTGCCAGCAGCTTAGGGCCGAGCTCTGGAAACACCATATATTTT. The encoded protein is CASSLGPSSGNTIYF.

The chain carries TRBV7-9 and TRBJ2-7; no reliable D call. CDR1 is SEHNR and CDR2 is FQNEAQ in the germline V gene (reference sequence). Trimming removed 5 bases at V and 2 bases at J, with 13 bases between. This CDR3 spans 14 amino acids. The CDR3 bases are TGTGCCAGCAGCCCCCCGGGTATAACCTACGAGCAGTACTTC. This codes for CASSPPGITYEQYF.

The chain employs TRBV9 and TRBJ2-3, with TRBD1 matching 9 bases. The CDR3 is 15 residues long. Germline V gene data show CDR1 as SGDLS and CDR2 as YYNGEE. Trimming cost V 4 bases and J 3 bases; bases outside gene matches: 6. CDR3 amino acids: CASSLQGAWTDTQYF. The CDR3 DNA reads TGTGCCAGCAGCCTACAGGGGGCATGGACAGATACGCAGTATTTT.

The gene calls are TRBV4-1 and TRBJ2-5; possible D gene TRBD1, 6 bases. The CDR3 is made up of 17 amino acids. V was cut by 0 bases and J by 3 bases, with 17 bases left in between. The germline gives CDR1 MGHRA, CDR2 YSYEKL. CDR3: CASSQERGRTAEETQYF. CDR3 in DNA: TGCGCCAGCAGCCAAGAAAGAGGCAGGACAGCGGAAGAGACCCAGTACTTC.

A few counts support this clone. This chain joins TRBV4-1 and TRBJ1-5; D gene ambiguous. V was clipped by 3 bases and J by 4 bases, with 13 bases between them. The length of the CDR3 is 15 residues. The germline V gene encodes CDR1 MGHRA and CDR2 YSYEKL. The CDR3 DNA reads TGCGCCAGCAGCCAGGAGGAGGGATTAAATCAGCCCCAGCATTTT. Translated, it gives CASSQEEGLNQPQHF.

A few counts support this clone. V and J are TRBV6-4 and TRBJ2-1; 8 nucleotides agree with TRBD1. The CDR3 totals 14 residues. V shed 0 bases, J shed 9 bases, and the junction held 4 bases outside the gene matches. The germline gives CDR1 MRHNA, CDR2 SNTAGT. The CDR3 region has the DNA TGTGCCAGCAGTGACTCGATCAGGGGGCGTGAGCAGTTCTTC. It translates to CASSDSIRGREQFF.

The chain has TRBV19 and TRBJ2-5; the D is unclear. The germline V and J ends were trimmed by 6 bases and 0 bases, with 5 bases remaining between them. The CDR3 extends over 12 amino acids. Germline lookup yields CDR1 LNHDA and CDR2 SQIVND (reference sequence). The CDR3 spells CASSTNQETQYF. In DNA form, the CDR3 reads TGTGCCAGTAGCACTAACCAAGAGACCCAGTACTTC.

This chain links TRBV4-1 with TRBJ1-2, with 8 bases fitting TRBD1. Losses at the gene ends were 2 bases for V and 3 bases for J; bases not matched to a gene: 17. CDR1 and CDR2 (germline): MGHRA, YSYEKL. This CDR3 has 19 amino acids. The CDR3 bases are TGCGCCAGCAGCCAATTTCCGGGACAGGTAATACCTACGGACTATGGCTACACCTTC. Its protein is CASSQFPGQVIPTDYGYTF.

This chain joins TRBV28 and TRBJ1-5; D is unclear. V lost 3 bases and J 7 bases, leaving 4 bases between the germline ends. This CDR3 region has 11 residues. The germline CDR1 and CDR2 sequences are MDHEN and SYDVKM. CDR3 bases: TGTGCCAGCAGTTTTAAGCAGCCCCAGCATTTT. This translates into CASSFKQPQHF.

This clone was counted a single time. V gene TRBV7-8 combines with J gene TRBJ1-2; D is possibly TRBD1 (5 bases). V was trimmed by 5 bases and J by 6 bases, leaving 13 bases between them. Germline CDR1 reads SGHVS; CDR2 reads FQNEAQ. The CDR3 is 13 residues long. The CDR3 DNA reads as TGTGCCAGCAGCCGTTGGGGGGGAGATGGCTACACCTTC. Translating gives CASSRWGGDGYTF.

This chain connects TRBV21-1 to TRBJ2-7; the table's D call of TRBD1 was not tested on the DNA. TRBV21-1 is described as a pseudogene. The CDR3 spans 15 residues. This CDR3 reads CASRNRDRVTYEQYF. DNA for the CDR3: TGTGCCAGCAGAAACCGGGACAGGGTAACCTACGAGCAGTACTTC.